Following are 24 T cell receptor beta chains from one sample sequenced in a study of blood T cell repertoires in COVID-19. Data came from immunoSEQ multiplex PCR; TCRdb stores just in-frame clones and leaves some out. There are roughly 120,000 clones in the sample; around 90% occur only once, and approximately 3.5% lies in the top ten. The source material was peripheral blood. The receptor set was obtained from a middle-aged man with active COVID-19.

The chain uses TRBV4-2 and TRBJ2-5; D might be TRBD1 (5 bases). Germline values: CDR1 LGHNA, CDR2 YNFKEQ. Trimming removed 2 bases at V and 2 bases at J, with 21 bases between. This CDR3 is 18 amino acids long. As DNA, the CDR3 is TGTGCCAGCAGCCAACCTCAGGGAACTCCCGGATCACAAGAGACCCAGTACTTC. Translated, it gives CASSQPQGTPGSQETQYF.

This clone was seen a single time. The rearrangement uses TRBV18 and TRBJ2-1; 7 nucleotides agree with TRBD2. Trimming removed 2 bases from V and 8 bases from J; junction bases left unmatched: 9. The germline CDR1 and CDR2 sequences are KGHSH and LQKENI. The CDR3 totals 15 residues. The CDR3 nucleotides are TGTGCCAGCTCACCAACCCGGGAGGCCTGGTATGAGCAGTTCTTC. This sequence encodes CASSPTREAWYEQFF.

The chain combines TRBV18 with TRBJ2-3; D unclear. Trimming left V 3 bases short and J 3 bases short, with 7 bases between. This CDR3 contains 13 residues. CDR1 is KGHSH and CDR2 is LQKENI in the germline V gene. The CDR3 sequence: CASSPMRTDTQYF. The CDR3 nucleotides are TGTGCCAGCTCACCGATGCGGACAGATACGCAGTATTTT.

V and J are TRBV6-6 and TRBJ2-6, with D possibly matching TRBD2 (6 bases). The CDR3 spans 12 residues. The germline CDR1 and CDR2 sequences are MNHNY and SVGAGI (reference sequence). DNA for the CDR3: TGTGCTGGGGGGACTGGGGCCAACGTCCTGACTTTC. Encoded protein: CAGGTGANVLTF.

A few counts support this clone. The chain uses TRBV10-3 and TRBJ1-5; 8 bases align to TRBD1. V dropped 4 bases and J dropped 1; count of bases not matched to a gene: 3. Germline loops: CDR1 ENHRY, CDR2 SYGVKD. The CDR3 is 15 residues long. This chain's CDR3 is CAISGGQESNQPQHF. CDR3 nucleotide sequence: TGTGCCATCAGTGGGGGACAGGAGAGCAATCAGCCCCAGCATTTT.

The chain recombines TRBV9 with TRBJ2-3, with D possibly being TRBD2 (5 bases). This CDR3 is built from 14 residues. The germline V gene encodes CDR1 SGDLS and CDR2 YYNGEE. V lost 1 base and J 1 base, leaving 7 bases between the germline ends. CDR3 sequence reads: CASSVLGGTDTQYF. For the CDR3, the DNA is TGTGCCAGCAGCGTACTCGGGGGCACAGATACGCAGTATTTT. Using reference TRBV9 and TRBJ2-3 for the parts outside the CDR3, the full variable domain is DSGVTQTPKHLITATGQRVTLRCSPRSGDLSVYWYQQSLDQGLQFLIQYYNGEERAKGNILERFSAQQFPDLHSELNLSSLELGDSALYFCASSVLGGTDTQYFGPGTRLTVL.

The V call is TRBV7-8, the J call TRBJ2-3, with 7 bases lining up with TRBD2. CDR1 and CDR2 from the germline V gene are SGHVS and FQNEAQ. This CDR3 region has 15 residues. V shed 7 bases and J 5 bases; nucleotides not matched to a gene: 12. The CDR3 DNA sequence: TGTGCCAGCATCCCTTGGGGGGGGATTTTAGATACGCAGTATTTT. Protein sequence: CASIPWGGILDTQYF.

The chain has TRBV9 and TRBJ1-2; TRBD1 aligns across 10 bases. CDR1 and CDR2 (germline): SGDLS, YYNGEE. The trim removed 4 bases at V and 5 bases at J, leaving 8 bases unmatched. This CDR3 has 15 amino acids. CDR3 in amino acids: CASSSGTGVKYGYTF. CDR3 nucleotide sequence: TGTGCCAGCAGCTCAGGGACAGGGGTAAAGTATGGCTACACCTTC.

J is TRBJ2-7 and V is TRBV6-5; D remains unclear. The CDR3 consists of 13 residues. CDR1 MNHEY and CDR2 SVGAGI come from the germline V gene. The ends were cut back, 7 bases at V and 3 bases at J, with 13 bases in the middle. This chain's CDR3 is CASTPTPGYEQYF. The CDR3 nucleotides read TGTGCCAGCACCCCCACCCCAGGCTACGAGCAGTACTTC.

The chain combines TRBV2 with TRBJ2-1; TRBD2 agrees at 8 bases. The ends lost 1 base at V and 14 bases at J; junction bases unmatched: 10. The germline CDR1 and CDR2 sequences are SNHLY and FYNNEI. CDR3 length equals 14 residues. The CDR3 DNA follows: TGTGCCAGCAGTGAAGGGGGACTAGTAACGCCCGAGTTCTTC. Encoded protein: CASSEGGLVTPEFF.

This chain joins TRBV11-3 and TRBJ2-3, with TRBD2 as a possible D gene (6 bases). This CDR3 contains 14 residues. Germline values: CDR1 SGHNT, CDR2 YENEEA. V was shortened by 1 base and J by 4 bases, with 9 bases between the two germline ends. CDR3: CASSLGLVPDTQYF. The CDR3 DNA reads TGTGCCAGCAGCTTAGGACTAGTTCCAGATACGCAGTATTTT.

This clone has only a few counts. The genes are TRBV2 and TRBJ1-2; 10 positions match TRBD1. Trimming took 6 bases from V and 6 from J; bases not matched to a gene: 10. CDR1 SNHLY and CDR2 FYNNEI come from the germline V gene. The CDR3 is made up of 15 amino acids. As DNA, the CDR3 is TGTGCCAGCAGGAGAAGACAGGGGGCGCCCGATGGCTACACCTTC. Protein sequence: CASRRRQGAPDGYTF.

This chain joins TRBV5-3 and TRBJ2-2; 9 nucleotides align to TRBD2. TRBV5-3 is placed among ORFs of uncertain function. This CDR3 is built from 17 residues. Germline trimming cut 1 base from V and 6 bases from J; bases unmatched to any gene: 10. DNA of the CDR3: TGTGCCAGAAGCTTGTATCCTAGCGGGGTTGTCGCCGGGGAGCTGTTTTTT. It specifies CARSLYPSGVVAGELFF.

In its sample, this clone was seen a few times. The gene calls are TRBV28 and TRBJ1-5; 7 bases are shared with TRBD1. The CDR3 spans 16 residues. Germline CDR1 reads MDHEN; CDR2 reads SYDVKM. The junction had 7 bases not matched to a gene; V was cut back by 0 bases and J by 5 bases. The chain's CDR3 is CASSLWSRGSHQPQHF. The CDR3, as DNA: TGTGCCAGCAGTTTATGGTCCAGGGGGTCCCATCAGCCCCAGCATTTT.

CDR3 sequence (DNA): TGTGCCTGGAGTCCCGGGTCAAGCCAATACAATGAGCAGTTCTTC. Its protein is CAWSPGSSQYNEQFF. The gene calls are TRBV30 and TRBJ2-1; D call uncertain. V was clipped by 2 bases and J by 4 bases, with 15 bases between them. The CDR3 extends over 15 amino acids. Germline V gene lookup returns CDR1 GTSNPN and CDR2 SVGIG (reference sequence).

The genes are TRBV27 and TRBJ2-1; 8 bases map to TRBD1. Germline values: CDR1 MNHEY, CDR2 SMNVEV (reference sequence). The CDR3 consists of 15 residues. V shed 6 bases and J 5 bases; nucleotides not matched to a gene: 9. As DNA, the CDR3 is TGTGCCAGCAGACCCCGATTGACAGGGGACAATGAGCAGTTCTTC. It is translated as CASRPRLTGDNEQFF.

The chain employs TRBV5-1 and TRBJ2-1, with 9 bases identical to TRBD2. CDR1 is SGHRS, CDR2 YFSETQ, per germline. The CDR3 covers 18 residues. V lost 0 bases and J lost 2; bases outside the gene matches: 9. In nucleotides, the CDR3 is TGCGCCAGCAGCTTGGCTGGTCGGGTAGCGGGAGCCTACAATGAGCAGTTCTTC. Amino acids: CASSLAGRVAGAYNEQFF.

The CDR3 DNA follows: TGTGCCAGCTCACCAACGTCCTCTGAGATTAACACTGAAGCTTTCTTT. It yields the protein CASSPTSSEINTEAFF. This chain joins TRBV18 and TRBJ1-1; no firm D call. The CDR3 spans 16 residues. Germline CDR1 reads KGHSH; CDR2 reads LQKENI. The V gene lost 2 bases and the J gene lost 2 bases, with 15 bases spanning the gap. Supplemented by reference TRBV18 and TRBJ1-1, the full variable domain reads NAGVMQNPRHLVRRRGQEARLRCSPMKGHSHVYWYRQLPEEGLKFMVYLQKENIIDESGMPKERFSAEFPKEGPSILRIQQVVRGDSAAYFCASSPTSSEINTEAFFGQGTRLTVV.

This chain uses TRBV11-2 with TRBJ1-2, with D unresolved. Germline CDR1 is SGHAT and CDR2 is FQNNGV. The CDR3 spans 13 residues. Trimming took 1 base from V and 3 from J, leaving 6 bases between them. CDR3 sequence reads: CASSLGLDYGYTF. CDR3 DNA sequence: TGTGCCAGCAGCTTAGGGCTAGACTATGGCTACACCTTC.

This clone was counted a few times. CDR3 nucleotide sequence: TGTGCCAGCAGCGCCGGGACTACCCAAGAGACCCAGTACTTC. Translation: CASSAGTTQETQYF. The chain links TRBV9 to TRBJ2-5; the match to TRBD2 covers 7 bases. From germline, CDR1 is SGDLS and CDR2 YYNGEE. Trimming cost V 3 bases and J 1 base; bases outside gene matches: 3. The CDR3 has 14 residues.

This rearrangement joins TRBV6-1 to TRBJ1-1, with D unclear. The CDR3 covers 13 residues. V lost 1 base and J lost 3, with 6 bases in between. Per germline, CDR1 MNHNS and CDR2 SASEGT. CDR3 sequence (DNA): TGTGCCAGCAGTGAAGTTCTGTACACTGAAGCTTTCTTT. This translates into CASSEVLYTEAFF.

This clone turned up a few times. The chain carries TRBV19 and TRBJ2-1; TRBD2 matches at 11 bases. The CDR3 runs to 15 residues. V gave up 7 bases and J gave up 8 bases; unmatched junction bases: 10. Per the germline V gene, CDR1 is LNHDA and CDR2 is SQIVND (reference sequence). CDR3 region: CASTSGSGRAYEQFF. The DNA of the CDR3 is TGTGCCAGTACCTCTGGTAGCGGGAGGGCTTATGAGCAGTTCTTC.

The J gene is TRBJ1-6, the V gene TRBV6-6, with 7 bases that match TRBD1. Germline CDR1 and CDR2: MNHNY and SVGAGI (reference sequence). The CDR3 loop spans 15 amino acids. The junction had 11 bases not matched to a gene; V was cut back by 5 bases and J by 10 bases. The CDR3 DNA reads as TGTGCCAGCAGTACCGACAGGGTGGGAGAATCACCCCTCCACTTT. The encoded protein is CASSTDRVGESPLHF.

V and J are TRBV10-1 and TRBJ2-3; 10 bases map to TRBD2. The CDR3 runs 15 residues. Per the germline V gene, CDR1 is WNHNN and CDR2 is SYGVQD (reference sequence). With 6 bases clipped from V and 4 bases from J, the junction kept 7 bases outside the gene matches. CDR3 nucleotides: TGCGCCAGCAGCGACACTAGCGGGGCCTCAGATACGCAGTATTTT. Protein product: CASSDTSGASDTQYF.